The sequence of this T cell receptor (beta chain) was determined in a study of breast tumors, draining lymph nodes, adjacent tissues. Breast cancer patients provided tissue from their axillary draining lymph nodes. Whole-study findings and limits: Compared with lymph nodes, tumors were less diverse; compared with nontumor tissue, more. Tumor and nontumor repertoires were significantly more similar in luminal-like than in basal-like breast cancer.

TCRdb passed the multiplex PCR reads through MiXCR, listing each CDR3 protein once. The table shows about 180,000 distinct CDR3 sequences, with approximately 33% occurring only once. CDR1 and CDR2 from the germline V gene are MNHEY and SVGAGI. The length of the CDR3 is 16 residues. On this clonotype itself: Its target is not known. The junction does not match germline at one end; this may be a read error.

Material: axillary lymph node tissue. The chain uses TRBV6-5 and TRBJ2-1, with 11 bases that match TRBD1. This TCR came from a female donor with breast cancer. Some clones in this sample may be carry-over from other donors' samples. The CDR3 region is CASSPRTGGSYSEQFF. The CDR3 region has the DNA TGTGCCAGCAGCCCCCGGACAGGGGGCTCCTACAGTGAGCAGTTCTTC.